The source of this T cell receptor (beta chain) is a study of blood T cells in healthy people across ages. Through a sample-barcoded 5' primer and a J-beta primer mix, a second PCR was run for about 6 to 11 cycles. One entry per CDR3 protein results from TCRdb running MiXCR on the 5' RACE reads. The repertoire consists of about 830,000 distinct CDR3 sequences, with 62% occurring once and the leading ten covering about a quarter. The CDR3 loop spans 14 amino acids. Looked up from germline, CDR1 is SGHDN and CDR2 is FVKESK. The ends were cut back, 1 base at V and 4 bases at J, with 11 bases in the middle. In this sample, this clonotype turned up a few times.

The V gene is TRBV14, the J gene TRBJ2-7, with D perhaps being TRBD1 or TRBD2 (5 bases each). Sample: blood. The source is a young man in good health. In nucleotides, the CDR3 is TGTGCCAGCAGCCAAGGGGGGATGATTTACGAGCAGTACTTC. It encodes CASSQGGMIYEQYF.